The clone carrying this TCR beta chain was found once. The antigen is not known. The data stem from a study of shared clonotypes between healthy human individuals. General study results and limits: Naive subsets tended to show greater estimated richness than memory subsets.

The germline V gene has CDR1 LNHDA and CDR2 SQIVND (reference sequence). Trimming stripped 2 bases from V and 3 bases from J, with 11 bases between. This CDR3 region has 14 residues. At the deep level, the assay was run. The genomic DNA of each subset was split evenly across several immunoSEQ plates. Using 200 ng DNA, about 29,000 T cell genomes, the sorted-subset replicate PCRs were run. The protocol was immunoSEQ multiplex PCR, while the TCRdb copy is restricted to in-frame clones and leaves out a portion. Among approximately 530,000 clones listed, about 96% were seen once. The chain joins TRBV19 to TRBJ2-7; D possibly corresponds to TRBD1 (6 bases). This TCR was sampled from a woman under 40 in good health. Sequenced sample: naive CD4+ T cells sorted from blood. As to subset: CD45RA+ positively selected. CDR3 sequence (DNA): TGTGCCAGTAGTATAAGACAGGAGTTCTACGAGCAGTACTTC. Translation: CASSIRQEFYEQYF.